The clone carrying this TCR beta chain has a count of ten or more. Sequencing libraries for TCR beta were prepared with iRepertoire HTBI primers and Arm-PCR of CDR3 regions. Using its own MiXCR run on the multiplex PCR reads, TCRdb lists one record per CDR3 protein. The repertoire has over 450,000 distinct CDR3 sequences, 12% of them found once; the top ten carry roughly 9.3%. Described time point: newly diagnosed GD, antithyroid drugs for less than 3 months. Extracted RNA from PBMCs served as the source of the TCR library. This specimen belongs to a study of regulatory T cells in long-lasting Graves disease. The germline V gene has CDR1 MDHEN and CDR2 SYDVKM. This CDR3 comprises 12 residues. V gave up 4 bases and J gave up 5 bases; unmatched junction bases: 1. The same data also went into a second study, on T cells in Graves' hyperthyroidism and ophthalmopathy.

This receptor was identified in a woman between 25 and 40 years old with Graves disease. The V call is TRBV28, the J call TRBJ1-2, with TRBD1 matching over 7 bases. This specimen consisted of peripheral blood mononuclear cells (PBMCs), obtained at new diagnosis, from a patient treated with antithyroid drugs. CDR3 protein: CASSSTGYGYTF. DNA for the CDR3: TGTGCCAGCAGTTCGACAGGGTATGGCTACACCTTC.